This T cell receptor beta chain was sequenced for a study of spatial heterogeneity in lung cancer. Looking at the study overall: Alpha-chain sequences were detected in numbers that were consistently lower than beta-chain sequences. The study's findings and limits: Tumors with more nonsynonymous mutations had more expanded intratumoral alpha and beta TCRs.

Time point described: sample taken at primary tumor resection. TCRdb re-called the 5' RACE reads through MiXCR, storing one row per CDR3 protein. The sample records around 13,000 distinct CDR3 sequences, roughly 6.6% being singletons. Judged by abundance, this clonotype is medium-sized. Its antigen is undetermined. The V and J ends lost 4 bases and 7 bases respectively, with 8 bases between them. Germline CDR1 SNHLY, CDR2 FYNNEI. The CDR3 loop spans 12 amino acids. This sequence joins TRBV2 and TRBJ1-5; D not resolved. The TCR was taken from a female donor with early-stage non-small cell lung cancer. The sample here was lung tumor tissue, taken at surgery. The CDR3 coding sequence is TGTGCCAGCAGTGGCACGGCCCAGCCCCAGCATTTT. Amino acid sequence: CASSGTAQPQHF.